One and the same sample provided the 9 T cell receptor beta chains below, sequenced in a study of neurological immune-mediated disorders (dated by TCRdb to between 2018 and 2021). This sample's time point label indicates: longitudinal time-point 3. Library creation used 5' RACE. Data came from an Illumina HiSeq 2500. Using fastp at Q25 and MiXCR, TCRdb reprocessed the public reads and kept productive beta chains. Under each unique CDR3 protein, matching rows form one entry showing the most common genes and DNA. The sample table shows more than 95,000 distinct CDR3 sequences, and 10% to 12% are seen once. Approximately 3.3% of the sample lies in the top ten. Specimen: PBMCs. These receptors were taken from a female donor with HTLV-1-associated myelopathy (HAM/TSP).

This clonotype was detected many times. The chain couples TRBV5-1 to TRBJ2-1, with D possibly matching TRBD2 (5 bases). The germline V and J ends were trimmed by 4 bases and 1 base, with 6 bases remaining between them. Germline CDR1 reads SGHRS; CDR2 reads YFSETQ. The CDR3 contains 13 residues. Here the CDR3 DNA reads TGCGCCAGCAGCAGGACTTCCTACAATGAGCAGTTCTTC. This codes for CASSRTSYNEQFF.

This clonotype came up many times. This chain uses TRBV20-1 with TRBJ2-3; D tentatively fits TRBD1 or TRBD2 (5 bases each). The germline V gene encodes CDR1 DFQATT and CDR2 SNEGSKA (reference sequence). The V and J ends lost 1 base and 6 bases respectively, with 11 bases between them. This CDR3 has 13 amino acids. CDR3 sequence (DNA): TGCAGTGCTAGAGGAGGGGTCGCGGATACGCAGTATTTT. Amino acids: CSARGGVADTQYF.

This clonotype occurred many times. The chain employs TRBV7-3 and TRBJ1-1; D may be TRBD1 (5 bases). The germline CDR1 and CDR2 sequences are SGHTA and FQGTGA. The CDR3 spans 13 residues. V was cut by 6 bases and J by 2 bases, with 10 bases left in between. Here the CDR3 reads CASRSTGNTEAFF. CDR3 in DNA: TGTGCCAGCAGATCCACAGGAAACACTGAAGCTTTCTTT.

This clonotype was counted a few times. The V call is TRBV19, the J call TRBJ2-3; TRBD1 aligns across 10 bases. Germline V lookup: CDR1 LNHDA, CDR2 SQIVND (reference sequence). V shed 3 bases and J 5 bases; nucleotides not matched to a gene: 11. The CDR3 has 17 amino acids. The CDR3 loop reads CASSIVPTGGGRDTQYF. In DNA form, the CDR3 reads TGTGCCAGTAGTATTGTCCCGACAGGGGGCGGGAGAGATACGCAGTATTTT.

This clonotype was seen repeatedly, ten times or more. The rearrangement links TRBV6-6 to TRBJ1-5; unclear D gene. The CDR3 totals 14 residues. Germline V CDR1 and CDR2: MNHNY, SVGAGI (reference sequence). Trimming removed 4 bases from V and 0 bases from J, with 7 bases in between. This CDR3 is CASSSGFSNQPQHF. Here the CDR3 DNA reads TGTGCCAGCAGTTCGGGGTTTAGCAATCAGCCCCAGCATTTT.

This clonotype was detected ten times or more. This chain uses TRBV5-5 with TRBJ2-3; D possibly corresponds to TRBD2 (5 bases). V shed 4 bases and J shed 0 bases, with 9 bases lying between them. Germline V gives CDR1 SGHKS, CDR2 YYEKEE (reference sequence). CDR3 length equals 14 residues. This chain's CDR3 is CASSGGTSTDTQYF. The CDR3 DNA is TGTGCCAGCAGCGGAGGAACAAGCACAGATACGCAGTATTTT.

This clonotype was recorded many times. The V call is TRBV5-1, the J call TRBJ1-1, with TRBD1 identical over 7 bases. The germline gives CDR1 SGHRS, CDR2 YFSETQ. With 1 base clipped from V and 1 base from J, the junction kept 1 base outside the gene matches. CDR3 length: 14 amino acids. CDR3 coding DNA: TGCGCCAGCAGCTTGCAGGGGGGGAACACTGAAGCTTTCTTT. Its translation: CASSLQGGNTEAFF.

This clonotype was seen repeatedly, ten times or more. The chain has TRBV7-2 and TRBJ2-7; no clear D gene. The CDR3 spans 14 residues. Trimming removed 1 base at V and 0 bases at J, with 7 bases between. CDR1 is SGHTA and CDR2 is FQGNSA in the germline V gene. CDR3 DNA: TGTGCCAGCAGCTTAGTTGCTCACTCCTACGAGCAGTACTTC. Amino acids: CASSLVAHSYEQYF.

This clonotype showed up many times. The CDR3 spells CASSTRTDQPQHF. CDR3 nucleotides: TGTGCCAGCAGCACTCGAACCGATCAGCCCCAGCATTTT. The genes are TRBV3-1 and TRBJ1-5; D is uncertain. Between the trimmed V and J ends, which lost 5 bases and 5 bases, there was a span of 10 bases. The germline V gene encodes CDR1 LGHDT and CDR2 YNNKEL (reference sequence). The CDR3 has 13 residues.